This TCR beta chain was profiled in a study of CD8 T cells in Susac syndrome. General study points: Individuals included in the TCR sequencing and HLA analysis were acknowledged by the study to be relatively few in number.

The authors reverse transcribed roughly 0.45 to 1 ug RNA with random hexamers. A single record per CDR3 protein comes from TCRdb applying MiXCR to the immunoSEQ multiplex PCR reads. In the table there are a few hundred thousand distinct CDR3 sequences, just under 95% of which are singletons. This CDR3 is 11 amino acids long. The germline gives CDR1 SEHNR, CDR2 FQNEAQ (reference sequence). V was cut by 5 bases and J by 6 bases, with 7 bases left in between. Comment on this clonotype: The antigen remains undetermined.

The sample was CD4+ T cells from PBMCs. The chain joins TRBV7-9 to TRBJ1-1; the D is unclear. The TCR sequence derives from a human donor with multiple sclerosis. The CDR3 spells CASSPVSEAFF. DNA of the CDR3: TGTGCCAGCAGCCCTGTGTCTGAAGCTTTCTTT.